These T cell receptor beta chains were read from a single sample in a study of T cell changes during pregnancy in multiple sclerosis. The table came from immunoSEQ multiplex PCR; TCRdb's copy has only in-frame clones and leaves some out. The sample has 15,000 to 20,000 clones, about nine tenths seen once. The source material was CD8+ T cells from peripheral blood mononuclear cells, sampled in the third trimester of pregnancy. These TCRs come from a female donor in good health, enrolled as a control in a pregnancy study. Each CDR3 is given with its conserved first and last residue. D genes are given only for firm matches. Clone size is not always given. Where it is, it says once, few, many or a class for expanded clones.

TGCGCCAGCAGCTTGCGACGGGAAAACACTGAAGCTTTCTTT | CASSLRRENTEAFF | . | TRBV5-1 | . | TRBJ1-1
TGTGCCAGCAGCCCCCGGTCAGGGGCCAACGTCCTGACTTTC | CASSPRSGANVLTF | . | TRBV7-9 | . | TRBJ2-6
TGTGCCAGCAGTGGGGGACAGGGTGGAAACACCATATATTTT | CASSGGQGGNTIYF | TRBD1 | TRBV25-1 | . | TRBJ1-3
TGTGCCAGCAGTCTAACGCCGAATTCACCCCTCCACTTT | CASSLTPNSPLHF | . | TRBV6-5 | . | TRBJ1-6
TGTGCCAGCAGCCAAGAGCGAGGCGGGTCCTACGAGCAGTACTTC | CASSQERGGSYEQYF | . | TRBV4-2 | . | TRBJ2-7
TGTGCCAGCAGCCGACCTAGGAACGAGCAGTACTTC | CASSRPRNEQYF | . | TRBV6-6 | . | TRBJ2-7
TGCAGCGTTGTTGTGGCGGGGGCCACCTACGAGCAGTACTTC | CSVVVAGATYEQYF | . | TRBV29-1 | once | TRBJ2-7
TGTGCCAGCAGTTGGGGGCAACGAGCTTTCTTT | CASSWGQRAFF | . | TRBV6-5 | . | TRBJ1-1
TGTGCCAGCAGCGTAGCTTACGGGGAAAGGGCTGAAGCTTTCTTT | CASSVAYGERAEAFF | . | TRBV9 | . | TRBJ1-1
TGTGCCAGCAGCTTTGGGGACAGGGGGCTCATGAACACTGAAGCTTTCTTT | CASSFGDRGLMNTEAFF | TRBD1 | TRBV5-4 | . | TRBJ1-1
TGTGCCAGTAGCCCGGGACAGGCCTACGAGCAGTACTTC | CASSPGQAYEQYF | TRBD1 | TRBV19 | . | TRBJ2-7
TGTGCCAGCAGCCCGATGGCCGCAAATGAGCAGTTCTTC | CASSPMAANEQFF | . | TRBV7-3 | . | TRBJ2-1
TGTGCTAGCAGCTTAGATTCGGACAGCTCCAACGAGCAGTACTTC | CASSLDSDSSNEQYF | . | TRBV7-7 | . | TRBJ2-7
TGTGCCAGCAGCATGAGGGGGGGGAGGGCCAAAAACATTCAGTACTTC | CASSMRGGRAKNIQYF | . | TRBV28 | . | TRBJ2-4
TGTGCCACCAGCCCCCGGAACGACCTGACTGTCTATGGCTACACCTTC | CATSPRNDLTVYGYTF | . | TRBV15 | . | TRBJ1-2
TGTGCCAGCAGCCTTGGGGGTTTAAGGGGGGGGCGAACCTACGAGCAGTACTTC | CASSLGGLRGGRTYEQYF | . | TRBV5-8 | . | TRBJ2-7
TGTGCCAGCTCGACAGGGGCCCTTGAGGAGCAGTACTTC | CASSTGALEEQYF | TRBD1 | TRBV11-1 | . | TRBJ2-7
TGCGCCAGCAGCCAAGAGGGAGCTCACAATGAGCAGTTCTTC | CASSQEGAHNEQFF | . | TRBV4-3 | . | TRBJ2-1
TGTGCCAGCAGCTTAATCCGAGGAGGCCTGGGTGAAAAACTGTTTTTT | CASSLIRGGLGEKLFF | . | TRBV11-2 | . | TRBJ1-4
TGTGCCAGCTCACCAGGAGGGGATGGCACTGAAGCTTTCTTT | CASSPGGDGTEAFF | . | TRBV18 | . | TRBJ1-1
TGTGCCAGCATATTCCGGACAGGTTTCTACGAGCAGTACTTC | CASIFRTGFYEQYF | TRBD1 | TRBV25-1 | . | TRBJ2-7
TGTGCCAGCAGCCCCCGGAGTTCTACCTACGAGCAGTACTTC | CASSPRSSTYEQYF | . | TRBV7-9 | . | TRBJ2-7
TGTGCCAGCAGCTCACTAGCGGGGGGCCAACCCTACAATGAGCAGTTCTTC | CASSSLAGGQPYNEQFF | TRBD2 | TRBV5-4 | . | TRBJ2-1
TGTGCCAGCTCACTCGGGGGGCGAAGCACTGAAGCTTTCTTT | CASSLGGRSTEAFF | . | TRBV18 | once | TRBJ1-1
TGTGCCACCGTAGCACCCGGGACAGGGGGCGATTCACCCCTCCACTTT | CATVAPGTGGDSPLHF | TRBD1 | TRBV2 | . | TRBJ1-6
TGTGCCAGCAGCTCCCGACAGGGGGCAGCCGAGCAGTACTTC | CASSSRQGAAEQYF | TRBD1 | TRBV7-9 | . | TRBJ2-7
TGTGCCAGCAGGGACAGACAGGGGGCAACAGATACGCAGTATTTT | CASRDRQGATDTQYF | TRBD1 | TRBV4-2 | . | TRBJ2-3
TGTGCCAGCAGCGTACAGGGGGTGGGCTACAATGAGCAGTTCTTC | CASSVQGVGYNEQFF | TRBD1 | TRBV7-3 | . | TRBJ2-1